Here is one T cell receptor beta chain with its context. No antigen is known for it. The data originate from a study of T-cell memory formation after mild COVID-19. Looking at the study overall: Most TCR clusters belonged to a single donor.

Each CDR3 protein gets one entry after TCRdb re-called the 5' RACE reads with MiXCR. The data show about 500,000 distinct CDR3 sequences, about a fifth seen once. Study-wide points: In pre-infection memory, a portion of responding clones appeared, which suggested that cross-reactive memory joined. Those CD4+ clones that contracted were mainly in CM and EM (CD8+ ones in EMRA).

The V and J ends lost 6 bases and 2 bases respectively, with 9 bases between them. Germline CDR1 is SQVTM and CDR2 is ANQGSEA. The CDR3 is 12 amino acids. The sequence derives from an adult woman who had mild COVID-19 (a few samples of this study predate the infection). Cell type and time point are not known. The V gene is TRBV29-1, the J gene TRBJ2-3; a possible D gene is TRBD1 (5 bases). Material: PBMCs or a T cell subset sorted from them (not recorded which). The CDR3 region has the DNA TGCAGCGTGACAGAATACACAGATACGCAGTATTTT. It is translated as CSVTEYTDTQYF.